The 14 T cell receptor beta chains below were found in one sample sequenced in a study of breast tumors, draining lymph nodes, adjacent tissues. MiXCR was run by TCRdb on the multiplex PCR reads, yielding one entry per CDR3 protein. In the table there are approximately 130,000 distinct CDR3 sequences, 20% to 25% of which are singletons. Breast cancer patients provided tissue from their axillary draining lymph nodes. Sample: axillary lymph node tissue. The receptor source for this set is a female donor with breast cancer. Some clones in this sample may be carry-over from other donors' samples.

This clonotype was seen at least ten times. J is TRBJ2-7 and V is TRBV19; the D gene is possibly TRBD1 (6 bases). This CDR3 spans 13 amino acids. CDR1 LNHDA and CDR2 SQIVND come from the germline V gene (reference sequence). The V end lost 3 bases, the J end lost 3 bases, and 9 bases lay between the germline ends. The CDR3 region is CASSMSRGYEQYF. In DNA, the CDR3 is TGTGCCAGTAGTATGAGCAGGGGCTACGAGCAGTACTTC.

This clonotype was detected many times. The chain joins TRBV10-2 to TRBJ2-5; 9 bases map to TRBD1. With 6 bases clipped from V and 2 bases from J, the junction kept 7 bases outside the gene matches. The CDR3 sequence is 15 residues long. From germline, CDR1 is WSHSY and CDR2 SAAADI. This CDR3 is CASSRTGDPQETQYF. CDR3 nucleotides: TGCGCCAGCAGCCGGACAGGGGATCCTCAAGAGACCCAGTACTTC.

This clonotype was counted at least ten times. V gene TRBV24-1 combines with J gene TRBJ2-3, with 7 bases matching TRBD2. With V trimmed by 4 bases and J by 4 bases, 7 bases remained unmatched. Germline values: CDR1 KGHDR, CDR2 SFDVKD. CDR3 length equals 15 residues. CDR3 loop: CATSDYGRRADTQYF. CDR3 sequence (DNA): TGTGCCACCAGTGACTACGGGAGGAGGGCAGATACGCAGTATTTT.

This clonotype occurred many times. The V call is TRBV27, the J call TRBJ2-7; either TRBD1 or TRBD2 may supply D (5 bases each). V was trimmed by 3 bases and J by 0 bases, leaving 9 bases between them. The CDR3 length is 14 residues. Germline lookup yields CDR1 MNHEY and CDR2 SMNVEV (reference sequence). CDR3 nucleotides: TGTGCCAGCAGTTTTACCGGGACCTCCTACGAGCAGTACTTC. Its protein product is CASSFTGTSYEQYF.

This clonotype appeared many times. CDR3 coding DNA: TGTGCCATCAGTGACGCGGGACTAGCCGGCACAGATACGCAGTATTTT. Translation gives CAISDAGLAGTDTQYF. The chain combines TRBV10-3 with TRBJ2-3; 9 nucleotides line up with TRBD2. Germline V gene sequence: CDR1 ENHRY, CDR2 SYGVKD. The V segment lost 3 bases and the J segment 1 base; nucleotides outside the gene matches: 5. The CDR3 totals 16 residues.

This clonotype qualifies as medium-sized. CDR3 nucleotide sequence: TGCGCCAGCAGCTTGGTGGTGGGAGAGGGCACCGGGGAGCTGTTTTTT. This sequence encodes CASSLVVGEGTGELFF. The V gene is TRBV5-1, the J gene TRBJ2-2; possibly TRBD2 for D (5 bases). CDR1 and CDR2 (germline): SGHRS, YFSETQ. V shed 0 bases and J shed 4 bases, with 13 bases lying between them. The CDR3 sequence is 16 residues long.

Notes on this clonotype: Being one base from a much bigger clone, this may be a read error. The chain recombines TRBV11-2 with TRBJ2-7; D tentatively fits TRBD1 or TRBD2 (7 bases each). The ends were cut back, 5 bases at V and 7 bases at J, with 30 bases in the middle. The CDR3 is 18 amino acids. Germline values: CDR1 SGHAT, CDR2 FQNNGV. CDR3 residues: CASSAGPSGGGSYNEQYF. CDR3 in DNA: TGTGCCAGCAGCGCCGGACCTTCAGGGGGGGGCTCCTACAATGAGCAGTACTTC. Complete variable domain (other parts from reference TRBV11-2 and TRBJ2-7): EAGVAQSPRYKIIEKRQSVAFWCNPISGHATLYWYQQILGQGPKLLIQFQNNGVVDDSQLPKDRFSAERLKGVDSTLKIQPAKLEDSAVYLCASSAGPSGGGSYNEQYFGPGTRLTVT.

This clonotype was seen at least ten times. The rearrangement joins TRBV11-3 to TRBJ2-7; 7 nucleotides match TRBD1. The trim removed 5 bases at V and 7 bases at J, leaving 5 bases unmatched. The CDR3 spans 12 residues. Germline V CDR1 and CDR2: SGHNT, YENEEA. The CDR3 here is CASSPRQGEQYF. The DNA for the CDR3 is TGTGCCAGCAGCCCAAGACAGGGAGAGCAGTACTTC.

In this sample, this clonotype turned up many times. This sequence joins TRBV5-4 and TRBJ1-6; maybe TRBD1 (6 bases). CDR3 size: 12 residues. Germline loops: CDR1 SGHNT, CDR2 YYREEE (reference sequence). The V and J ends lost 4 bases and 15 bases respectively, with 14 bases between them. The CDR3 region is CASSLDRRNLHF. As DNA, the CDR3 is TGTGCCAGCAGCCTAGACAGGCGTAACCTCCACTTT.

Ten or more counts support this clonotype. The chain employs TRBV10-3 and TRBJ2-7; 12 bases line up with TRBD2. After removal of 4 bases from V and 1 base from J, the junction contained 5 bases not matched to a gene. The CDR3 length is 16 residues. CDR1 is ENHRY, CDR2 SYGVKD, per germline. The CDR3 loop is CAISGSGTSGSYEQYF. The CDR3 DNA sequence: TGTGCCATCAGTGGGTCCGGGACTAGCGGGTCCTACGAGCAGTACTTC.

This clonotype was seen many times. This chain uses TRBV7-9 with TRBJ2-5; 9 nucleotides line up with TRBD2. Germline-derived CDR1 and CDR2 are SEHNR and FQNEAQ (reference sequence). Trimming at V came to 5 bases and at J to 5 bases, leaving 15 bases not matched to a gene. This CDR3 spans 17 amino acids. The CDR3 sequence: CASSHPAERGARETQYF. CDR3 DNA: TGTGCCAGCAGCCACCCAGCCGAGCGGGGGGCGAGGGAGACCCAGTACTTC.

On this clonotype itself: This may come from a read error, since a much larger clone is one base off. The conserved closing phenylalanine or tryptophan is absent in this CDR3, likely reflecting a read error. The chain carries TRBV12-3 or TRBV12-4 and TRBJ2-3, with 7 bases matching TRBD2. The V gene end was trimmed by 3 bases and the J gene end by 2 bases; junction bases not matched to a gene: 2. The CDR3 covers 14 residues. The CDR3 is CASSLGGNTDTQYL. The CDR3 bases are TGTGCCAGCAGTTTGGGGGGGAACACAGATACGCAGTATCTT.

This clonotype turned up a few times. The chain joins TRBV5-5 to TRBJ1-4; D is uncertain. Looked up from germline, CDR1 is SGHKS and CDR2 is YYEKEE (reference sequence). V lost 0 bases and J lost 8, with 14 bases in between. This CDR3 is 15 amino acids long. CDR3 protein: CASSLGAGVGEKLFF. The CDR3 DNA follows: TGTGCCAGCAGCTTGGGAGCGGGTGTGGGGGAAAAACTGTTTTTT.

This clonotype was seen at least ten times. The chain joins TRBV5-4 to TRBJ2-7; 8 bases line up with TRBD2. The CDR3 has 15 residues. V gave up 4 bases and J gave up 2 bases; unmatched junction bases: 8. Germline CDR1 and CDR2: SGHNT and YYREEE (reference sequence). The CDR3 DNA reads TGTGCCAGCAGCCCCACTAGCGGAAAGGCCTACGAGCAGTACTTC. Its protein product is CASSPTSGKAYEQYF.